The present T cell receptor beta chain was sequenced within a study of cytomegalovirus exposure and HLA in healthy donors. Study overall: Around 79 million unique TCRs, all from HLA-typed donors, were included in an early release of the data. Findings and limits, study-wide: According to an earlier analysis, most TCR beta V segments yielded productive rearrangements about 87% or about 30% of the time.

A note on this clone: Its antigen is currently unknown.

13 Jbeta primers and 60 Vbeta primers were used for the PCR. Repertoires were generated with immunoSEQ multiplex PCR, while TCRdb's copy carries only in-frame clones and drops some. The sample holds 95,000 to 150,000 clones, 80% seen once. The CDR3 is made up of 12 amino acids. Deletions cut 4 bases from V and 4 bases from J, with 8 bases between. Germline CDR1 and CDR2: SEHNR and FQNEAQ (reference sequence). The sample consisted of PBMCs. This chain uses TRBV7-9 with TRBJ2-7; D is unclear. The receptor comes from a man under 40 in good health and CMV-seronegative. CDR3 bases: TGTGCCAGCAGCTCAGATCCGTACGAGCAGTACTTC. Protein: CASSSDPYEQYF.